Included here is one T cell receptor beta chain sequence, with context. The CDR3 has 18 residues. The germline gives CDR1 SNHLY, CDR2 FYNNEI. Germline trimming cut 6 bases from V and 0 bases from J; bases unmatched to any gene: 6. The data are from a study of blood T cell repertoires in COVID-19. Study context: The study drew acute and convalescent COVID-19 samples from the United States, Italy and Spain. T cells, B-cell-depleted T cells, or PBMCs supplied cDNA or gDNA.

Method: immunoSEQ multiplex PCR; TCRdb's copy keeps in-frame clones and lacks some. Of 250,000 or so clones in the sample, roughly 88% were seen once. The chain recombines TRBV2 with TRBJ2-1, with TRBD2 identical over 15 bases. The sequence came from a woman aged 25 to 45 with acute or convalescent COVID-19. Sequenced material: peripheral blood. CDR3 in amino acids: CASSLGLAGGGSYNEQFF. The CDR3 DNA reads as TGTGCCAGCAGCCTGGGACTAGCGGGAGGTGGCTCCTACAATGAGCAGTTCTTC.